The text below deals with one TCR beta chain. Its antigen specificity is not known. The input lacks base qualities; no much larger clone sits a single base away. These data are taken from a study of cytomegalovirus exposure and HLA in healthy donors (dated by TCRdb to the late 2010s). About the full investigation: An earlier analysis of approximately 640 of the donors reported 250 to 300 Gb of sequence data and 117 million unique TCR beta sequences from 190 million or so T cells. Donor age, sex, ethnicity and CMV serostatus were collected together with the repertoire data. A later genetic analysis used genome-wide SNP genotypes for about three fifths of the 666 donors, treating that subset as a discovery cohort. Of the 350 to 450 genotyped donors, approximately 80% fell in the genetic ancestry cluster associated with self-reported Caucasian donors. Besides the first cohort of more than 650 subjects, a separate validation cohort made up of over a hundred different subjects was used. The study was designed to test whether signatures of past pathogen exposure could be identified by cataloging public T cell receptors. The study combined high-throughput TCR immunosequencing, statistical association of individual TCRs with disease status, and machine learning to predict cytomegalovirus infection status. A later analysis re-examined previously published TCR beta repertoires from 500 to 700 donors and added high-resolution HLA genotyping to investigate patterns of TCR occurrence. In an earlier analysis of more than 550 of the donors, high-throughput TCR beta sequencing was used to judge whether each TCR beta V gene segment behaved as functional or pseudogenic. The number of donors typed differed by locus, with roughly 620-630 for A, B, C, DRB1 and DQB1, roughly 520 for DQA1, 600 to 610 for DPA1, and around 430 for DPB1. Among roughly 400 genotyped donors of the cohort, an average of approximately 240,000 unique TCR beta nucleotide sequences were sequenced per donor, around 20% of them non-productive. The T cell repertoires of under 750 subjects were profiled by immunosequencing and related to cytomegalovirus serostatus. In the later analysis, no new phenotypic data were used to find candidate immune exposures; instead, reliance was placed on TCR beta sequences and their occurrence across donors. About 5 DR-DQ haplotypes were handled as single units for association and clustering, since linkage in the cohort was strong. Every discovery cohort repertoire had been produced on one sequencing platform. HLA typing included class I and class II loci at four-digit resolution. About 320 gigabases of sequencing data and tens of millions of unique TCR sequences were included in an early release covering under 650 HLA-typed donors. The paper's findings and limits, for the study overall: Because some donors lacked HLA typing at each locus, the association tests relied only on the typed subset. Linkage disequilibrium might explain the correlated functional status among segregating V segments, but an unknown experimental factor could not be excluded. In a later genetic analysis, a missense DCLRE1C variant was associated with V-gene and J-gene trimming of TCR beta chains, and the association was replicated in an independent cohort. In a later analysis, HLA-associated TCR beta chains were found to be more clonally expanded and to have lower generation probabilities than equally common non-associated chains. Most CMV-associated TCR beta chains appeared to be HLA-restricted in a later analysis, and the HLA associations seemed to be driven largely by CMV exposure. According to a later analysis, TCR association rates differed among HLA loci, with DRB1 alleles showing the most associated TCRs and HLA-C alleles showing the fewest. A few of the identified cytomegalovirus-associated TCR beta chains were confirmed in vitro to be specific for cytomegalovirus antigens. Across donors, most TCR sequences were observed very rarely, whereas some public TCRs were present in many individuals. A later analysis associated 15,000 or so TCR beta sequences with specific HLA alleles at a false discovery rate of 0.05. In a later genetic analysis, fewer N-insertions in productive TCRs were reported among donors in an Asian-associated ancestry cluster than the roughly 640-donor mean. Immune exposure information for the cohort was limited to CMV serostatus. When HLA alleles, especially DR and DQ, strongly co-occurred, attributing TCR associations to individual alleles was difficult. A further reported finding was that TCR beta sequences accurately predicted the HLA-A and HLA-B alleles for most subjects in the first cohort. Because counts were too low, 15 or so rarely observed V segments, including chromosome 9 orphons, were excluded from the earlier analysis of under 650 of the donors. In an earlier analysis of fewer than 750 of the donors, most TCR beta V segments were observed in productive rearrangements about 90% or about 30% of the time, broadly matching IMGT annotations. The authors suggested that the approach could potentially be extended to other disease states and immunological phenotypes. In a later analysis, several top co-occurrence clusters were reported to appear linked to parvovirus B19, influenza, CMV and Epstein-Barr virus. The cohort was sequenced for TCR beta chains only, and without alpha or paired-chain data the features that could be detected were limited. The classifier was reported to diagnose cytomegalovirus status with high specificity and sensitivity in both the original cohort and the validation cohort. A total of 150 or so TCR beta chains were listed by the study as associated with cytomegalovirus. The presence/absence analyses assumed that sequencing depth was roughly uniform across donors, and that assumption may not be true. A cluster of highly shared sequence variants was judged likely to be a technical artifact of the sequencing pipeline.

The cohort comprised more than 550 healthy bone marrow donors. At the time of sampling, all cohort members were nominally healthy, though unrecorded immune exposures were likely present. The donor was CMV seropositive and was included in the group of almost 300 seropositive cohort members. A peripheral blood sample was collected from each donor, and TCR beta sequencing was performed on peripheral blood mononuclear cells. The Qiagen DNeasy Blood Extraction Kit was used to extract genomic DNA from the blood cell samples. Receptors were amplified or captured by the immunoSEQ multiplex PCR assay. A mixture of 60 forward primers for TCR Vbeta segments and 13 reverse primers for TCR Jbeta segments was used in the multiplex PCR. Amplification of the CDR3 region of rearranged TCR beta genes was performed with a multiplex PCR assay on genomic DNA. On the Illumina HiSeq System, the amplified TCR beta libraries were sequenced as 87-base-pair reads. As for the authors' bioinformatics: A later analysis tallied around 87 million unique TCR beta chains across the 640 or so repertoires, and around 10 million of those chains were shared by two or more donors. Raw reads were error-corrected and collapsed into unique sequences by a nearest-neighbor algorithm in which closely related sequences were merged to remove PCR and sequencing errors. CDR3 sequences were aligned to IMGT reference sequences to assign V, D and J gene segments. For a sequence to be retained, a match of at least six nucleotides to both a V gene segment and a J gene segment was required. A rearrangement was called productive if the CDR3 had no stop codons and remained in frame with V and J, and every other rearrangement was called non-productive. Following IMGT convention, CDR3 was defined as the stretch from the second conserved V-encoded cysteine to the conserved J-encoded phenylalanine. Sequences without an unambiguous match to a single V gene segment were excluded from the earlier analysis of approximately 600 of the donors. An earlier analysis of about 600 of the donors called V segments functional above 56.7% productive rearrangements and segregating when the between-donor standard deviation exceeded 5%. A statistical classification framework was built to diagnose cytomegalovirus status from the catalog of TCR beta chain sequences. In a later analysis, V and J genes were assigned by comparing TCR nucleotide sequences against IMGT/GENE-DB human TR gene sequences. The TCRdist pipeline was used in a later analysis to assign CDR3 sequences and most-parsimonious VDJ recombination scenarios. In a later analysis, each TCR beta chain was defined by its CDR3 amino acid sequence together with its V-gene family, and reads lacking a unique V-gene family were excluded. To address suspected cross-contamination and a sequencing artifact, a later analysis removed roughly 580 highly shared, low-generation-probability nucleotide sequences. A later analysis calculated a clonal expansion index for each public chain from normalized within-repertoire ranks of inferred template counts. A later analysis computed generation probabilities with a VDJ recombination model fitted to out-of-frame rearrangements, and checked the results against IGoR. A later analysis scored TCR-TCR, TCR-HLA and TCR-CMV co-occurrence with hypergeometric tests, applying a repertoire-size bias correction to TCR pairs. A later analysis estimated false discovery rates by permuting HLA or CMV assignments 20 times. In a later analysis, co-occurring TCRs were grouped using DBSCAN, and TCRdist sequence similarity was added for clustering within HLA-allele-positive subsets. Co-occurrence clustering excluded repertoires with fewer than 30,000 or more than 120,000 public chains, plus five with anomalous nucleotide sharing. TCRdb carries this immuneACCESS record with in-frame sequences only. Its versions omit some clonotypes, under half of them owing to an unresolved V gene in the studies checked, with the rest unexplained. That table supplies the V and J calls and clone size; D and trimming were determined from the DNA. The sample has approximately 170,000 clones on record, about 84% of them singletons. Jointly, the top ten make up 1% to 1.5% of the sample.

The TCR was taken from a man aged 45-60 years in good health and CMV-seropositive. Sequencing was done on a sample of PBMCs.

The DNA sequence reads TGCGCCAGCAGCCAAGATAGGTCCCGCGGCTCCTACAATGAGCAGTTCTTC. This gives the protein CASSQDRSRGSYNEQFF. The chain employs TRBV4-3 and TRBJ2-1, with no confidently assigned D gene. The germline V gene encodes CDR1 LGHNA and CDR2 YSLEER. Inclusive of the bounding cysteine and phenylalanine, the CDR3 is 17 residues long. Only CDR3 DNA remains: 51 bases, in frame from the first base. V lost 0 bases and J lost 0 bases; the stretch between them is 12 bases long.